What follows is one T cell receptor beta chain and its context. The antigen is not known. Only in-frame clones appear in the TCRdb table, and some are missing; sequencing was by immunoSEQ multiplex PCR. The table includes roughly 30,000 clones, roughly nine tenths detected once. This entry is derived from a study of lymphopenia after photon versus proton radiotherapy. Overall study results and limits: Under photons, naive T cells and diversity fell while effector/memory populations rose.

The CDR3 loop spans 13 amino acids. V was pared by 1 base and J by 8 bases, with 9 bases between. Looked up from germline, CDR1 is KGHSH and CDR2 is LQKENI. J is TRBJ1-5 and V is TRBV18, with D perhaps matching TRBD1 (5 bases). This material consisted of peripheral blood, taken from a patient treated with photon-based radiotherapy. This TCR was sampled from a woman aged 50 to 60 with pancreatic cancer. CDR3 residues: CASSPRREEPQHF. The CDR3 region has the DNA TGTGCCAGCTCACCACGCAGGGAGGAGCCCCAGCATTTT.